The 26 T cell receptor beta chains listed next were all sequenced from one sample in a study of T cells expressing NK-cell markers. TCRdb re-called the 5' RACE reads and catalogs CDR3 proteins one per entry, DNA excluded. This sample's table has fewer than 400,000 distinct CDR3 sequences. Material: blood T cells: a sorted CD56 or NKG2C T cell subset, CD4+ or CD8+ T cells, or bulk PBMC T cells (not recorded which). The receptor set was obtained from a woman between 50 and 59 years old in good health.

The V gene is TRBV3-1, the J gene TRBJ2-1; without DNA, the TCRdb call of TRBD1 cannot be checked. In germline, CDR1 is LGHDT, CDR2 YNNKEL (reference sequence). The CDR3 spans 16 residues. The CDR3 is CASSQLRDPKLGEQFF.

The V gene is TRBV12-3 or TRBV12-4, the J gene TRBJ2-7. This CDR3 is 14 amino acids long. The CDR3 here is CASSFAGLYYEQYF.

This CDR3 is CSALGLAGHDPSSTDTQYF. J is TRBJ2-3 and V is TRBV20-1; as DNA is missing, the TRBD2 call by TCRdb cannot be tested. The germline gives CDR1 DFQATT, CDR2 SNEGSKA (reference sequence). This CDR3 has 19 amino acids.

This chain links TRBV24-1 with TRBJ2-1; the D call of TRBD1 rests on TCRdb alone, since no DNA is present to check it. The CDR3 consists of 12 residues. Germline assignment: CDR1 KGHDR and CDR2 SFDVKD. CDR3 loop: CATEGETNEQFF.

The chain couples TRBV30 to TRBJ1-2; TCRdb's D call, TRBD1, is unchecked because there is no DNA. The CDR3 covers 17 residues. Germline CDR1 GTSNPN, CDR2 SVGIG (reference sequence). CDR3 in amino acids: CAWFGVGNDRPPVGYTF.

The V gene is TRBV6-4, the J gene TRBJ2-2. Germline lookup yields CDR1 MRHNA and CDR2 SNTAGT. The CDR3 has 15 residues. The CDR3 loop reads CASSDGSADTGELFF.

The chain joins TRBV14 to TRBJ2-3; TCRdb returns TRBD2, unconfirmable since there is no DNA. The CDR3 is 14 residues long. Germline V lookup: CDR1 SGHDN, CDR2 FVKESK. The CDR3 sequence is CASSHFSVPDTQYF.

This sequence joins TRBV10-3 and TRBJ1-1; TCRdb names TRBD1, which stays unverified in the absence of DNA. Germline V gene lookup returns CDR1 ENHRY and CDR2 SYGVKD. This CDR3 is 12 amino acids long. The CDR3 loop is CAIRGGWAEAFF.

The chain has TRBV20-1 and TRBJ1-1; TCRdb reports TRBD1, a call that lacks DNA to check it against. Looked up from germline, CDR1 is DFQATT and CDR2 is SNEGSKA (reference sequence). The CDR3 consists of 14 residues. CDR3 residues: CSASSQGGRTEAFF.

The rearrangement uses TRBV5-6 and TRBJ1-1. The CDR3 covers 13 residues. Per the germline V gene, CDR1 is SGHDT and CDR2 is YYEEEE. This chain's CDR3 is CASSLEINTEAFF.

CDR3 amino acids: CASQAASNQPQHF. The chain joins TRBV12-3 or TRBV12-4 to TRBJ1-5. The CDR3 totals 13 residues.

The genes are TRBV10-2 and TRBJ1-5. Germline V gene data show CDR1 as WSHSY and CDR2 as SAAADI. This CDR3 spans 13 amino acids. CDR3 sequence reads: CASSGGINQPQHF.

The rearrangement joins TRBV7-9 to TRBJ2-7; as DNA is missing, the TRBD2 call by TCRdb cannot be tested. The germline V gene encodes CDR1 SEHNR and CDR2 FQNEAQ (reference sequence). The length of the CDR3 is 17 residues. This CDR3 is CASSRHTTSGRTYEQYF.

The genes are TRBV10-3 and TRBJ1-1; TCRdb proposes TRBD1, but this gene call is untestable without DNA. The germline CDR1 and CDR2 sequences are ENHRY and SYGVKD. The CDR3 is 14 amino acids. The CDR3 protein is CAIRSPGQETEAFF.

This sequence joins TRBV27 and TRBJ2-1. CDR1 and CDR2 from the germline V gene are MNHEY and SMNVEV (reference sequence). The CDR3 has 13 amino acids. CDR3 residues: CASSSYKYNEQFF.

Here the CDR3 reads CASSPGTIYNEQFF. This chain links TRBV5-1 with TRBJ2-1; there is no DNA to check the TCRdb D call of TRBD2. Germline assignment: CDR1 SGHRS and CDR2 YFSETQ. This CDR3 spans 14 amino acids.

The CDR3 is CASSRSGGLYNEQFF. The chain uses TRBV7-9 and TRBJ2-1; TCRdb's assignment of TRBD2 cannot be checked, as there is no DNA. The CDR3 is 15 amino acids. The V gene's germline CDR1 is SEHNR and CDR2 FQNEAQ (reference sequence).

The J gene is TRBJ2-1, the V gene TRBV7-3. The CDR3 totals 15 residues. Germline lookup yields CDR1 SGHTA and CDR2 FQGTGA. CDR3 sequence: CASSSYPKINNEQFF.

V is TRBV7-9 and J is TRBJ2-2. Germline V gene sequence: CDR1 SEHNR, CDR2 FQNEAQ (reference sequence). There are 15 residues in the CDR3. CDR3 residues: CASSLAAGGAGELFF.

The chain has TRBV6-5 and TRBJ1-2; TCRdb proposes TRBD1, but this gene call is untestable without DNA. Germline CDR1 MNHEY, CDR2 SVGAGI. This CDR3 region has 14 residues. The CDR3 sequence: CASSTDAQTYGYTF.

The gene calls are TRBV5-1 and TRBJ2-5. Germline loops: CDR1 SGHRS, CDR2 YFSETQ. The CDR3 has 15 residues. CDR3 in amino acids: CASSLLLGVQETQYF.

V is TRBV9 and J is TRBJ2-1; with no DNA, the TCRdb D assignment of TRBD1 cannot be verified. The CDR3 is 15 residues long. Per germline, CDR1 SGDLS and CDR2 YYNGEE. CDR3 region: CASSVAGTGYNEQFF.

CDR3 in amino acids: CASTYPGFQETQYF. The rearrangement joins TRBV11-2 to TRBJ2-5; TCRdb proposes TRBD1, but this gene call is untestable without DNA. The CDR3 covers 14 residues. Germline V gene lookup returns CDR1 SGHAT and CDR2 FQNNGV.

The rearrangement joins TRBV20-1 to TRBJ2-1. CDR1 is DFQATT, CDR2 SNEGSKA, per germline (reference sequence). This CDR3 comprises 17 residues. The CDR3: CSARDGKVIASYNEQFF.

The chain couples TRBV9 to TRBJ2-7; TCRdb picks TRBD2, but there is no DNA to check that call. This CDR3 spans 13 amino acids. Germline-derived CDR1 and CDR2 are SGDLS and YYNGEE. This CDR3 reads CASSVDVAGNQYF.

This chain links TRBV19 with TRBJ2-1; TCRdb selects TRBD2, and the lack of DNA leaves this call unchecked. Germline V gives CDR1 LNHDA, CDR2 SQIVND (reference sequence). CDR3 length equals 16 residues. This CDR3 reads CASRPWRESLKNEQFF.